The 31 T cell receptor beta chains below all came from one sample that was sequenced in a study of T cell responses to AZD1222 COVID-19 vaccine. Produced via immunoSEQ multiplex PCR; TCRdb's table is partial and in-frame only. Of 80,000 to 100,000 clones listed, over 75% are singletons. This material consisted of peripheral blood, taken on day 0 of AZD1222 vaccination. All receptors derive from an adult in good health.

This chain joins TRBV19 and TRBJ1-1, with no clear D. The length of the CDR3 is 14 residues. CDR1 is LNHDA and CDR2 is SQIVND in the germline V gene (reference sequence). V was cut by 5 bases and J by 0 bases, with 10 bases left in between. CDR3 DNA: TGTGCCAGTAGTTACGGAGGATTGAACACTGAAGCTTTCTTT. Translation: CASSYGGLNTEAFF.

CDR3 DNA sequence: TGTGCCAGCAGTAAATCTGGACAGGGCTACGAGCAGTACTTC. Translated, it gives CASSKSGQGYEQYF. V and J are TRBV27 and TRBJ2-7; 8 nucleotides line up with TRBD1. The CDR3 totals 14 residues. Germline CDR1 MNHEY, CDR2 SMNVEV (reference sequence). With V trimmed by 5 bases and J by 3 bases, 6 bases remained unmatched.

This chain connects TRBV15 to TRBJ2-5, with 10 bases that match TRBD2. The germline gives CDR1 LNHNV, CDR2 YYDKDF (reference sequence). CDR3 size: 17 residues. V was pared by 3 bases and J by 1 base, with 8 bases of the junction left unmatched. CDR3: CATSRVGLAVFQETQYF. CDR3 nucleotide sequence: TGTGCCACCAGCAGGGTAGGACTAGCGGTTTTCCAAGAGACCCAGTACTTC.

As concerns this clone: This same CDR3 is encoded by further DNA sequences in the sample. The CDR3: CASRTGTQPQHF. As DNA, the CDR3 is TGTGCCAGCCGGACGGGGACGCAGCCCCAGCATTTT. The chain links TRBV27 to TRBJ1-5; the D gene is possibly TRBD1 (5 bases). V was clipped by 8 bases and J by 7 bases, with 12 bases between them. Germline V gene sequence: CDR1 MNHEY, CDR2 SMNVEV (reference sequence). The CDR3 length is 12 residues.

The J gene is TRBJ1-2, the V gene TRBV11-1; D remains unclear. This CDR3 is built from 14 residues. The germline V gene has CDR1 SGHAT and CDR2 FQDESV (reference sequence). Trimming removed 1 base from V and 5 bases from J, with 11 bases in between. CDR3: CASSLEGRSYGYTF. DNA for the CDR3: TGTGCCAGCAGCTTAGAAGGCAGGAGTTATGGCTACACCTTC.

CDR3 sequence: CASSLLQGNEQYF. The CDR3, as DNA: TGTGCCAGCAGCCTACTACAGGGGAACGAGCAGTACTTC. This chain connects TRBV12-3 or TRBV12-4 to TRBJ2-7; 7 nucleotides agree with TRBD1. V was pared by 6 bases and J by 5 bases, with 7 bases of the junction left unmatched. The length of the CDR3 is 13 residues.

CDR3 amino acids: CATSDWGKTEAFF. In DNA form, the CDR3 reads TGTGCCACCAGTGATTGGGGGAAGACTGAAGCTTTCTTT. The rearrangement uses TRBV24-1 and TRBJ1-1; perhaps TRBD1 as D (5 bases). V lost 2 bases to trimming and J lost 5 bases, with 8 bases between them. This CDR3 has 13 amino acids. Looked up from germline, CDR1 is KGHDR and CDR2 is SFDVKD.

The chain's CDR3 is CASSRGQGSRGYTF. The CDR3 DNA is TGTGCCAGCAGCAGAGGACAGGGGAGTAGGGGCTACACCTTC. J is TRBJ1-2 and V is TRBV7-2; 9 positions match TRBD1. The J segment lost 8 bases and the V segment lost 5 bases, leaving 9 bases of the junction unmatched. Per germline, CDR1 SGHTA and CDR2 FQGNSA. The CDR3 sequence is 14 residues long.

This chain links TRBV28 with TRBJ2-1; D may be TRBD2 (5 bases). The CDR3 is 15 residues long. CDR1 is MDHEN and CDR2 is SYDVKM in the germline V gene. V lost 4 bases to trimming and J lost 0 bases, with 10 bases between them. The CDR3 region is CASSSSSSSYNEQFF. As DNA, the CDR3 is TGTGCCAGCAGTTCCTCTAGCAGCTCCTACAATGAGCAGTTCTTC.

The chain links TRBV2 to TRBJ2-7, with TRBD2 matching over 7 bases. The CDR3 has 12 amino acids. The V and J ends lost 6 bases and 4 bases, in that order; junction bases with no gene match: 3. From germline, CDR1 is SNHLY and CDR2 FYNNEI. The CDR3 spells CASRASGYEQYF. The CDR3 coding sequence is TGTGCCAGCAGGGCTAGCGGATACGAGCAGTACTTC.

The chain joins TRBV4-3 to TRBJ1-6; D may be TRBD1 (6 bases). The CDR3 consists of 15 residues. V dropped 1 base and J dropped 10 bases, with 14 bases sitting between them. Germline CDR1 is LGHNA and CDR2 is YSLEER. DNA of the CDR3: TGCGCCAGCAGCCAAGTTTGGGGGGCAGAATCACCCCTCCACTTT. Its protein is CASSQVWGAESPLHF.

This clone is classed as medium-sized. The CDR3 region has the DNA TGTGCCACCAGCAGAGACGACCATTTGGACGGGACTAGCGGGAGCGAGTTCTTC. Protein product: CATSRDDHLDGTSGSEFF. J is TRBJ2-1 and V is TRBV15; 14 positions match TRBD2. This CDR3 contains 18 residues. V trimming: 0 bases; J trimming: 14 bases; junction bases outside the gene matches: 15. Germline CDR1 reads LNHNV; CDR2 reads YYDKDF (reference sequence). Using reference TRBV15 and TRBJ2-1 for the parts outside the CDR3, the full variable domain is DAMVIQNPRYQVTQFGKPVTLSCSQTLNHNVMYWYQQKSSQAPKLLFHYYDKDFNNEADTPDNFQSRRPNTSFCFLDIRSPGLGDTAMYLCATSRDDHLDGTSGSEFFGPGTRLTVL.

CDR3 sequence: CASSQGYNQPQHF. As DNA, the CDR3 is TGTGCCAGCAGCCAGGGATATAATCAGCCCCAGCATTTT. V gene TRBV12-3 or TRBV12-4 combines with J gene TRBJ1-5; weak D call: TRBD1 (5 bases). The CDR3 spans 13 residues. Trimming shortened V by 6 bases and J by 4 bases, and 10 bases separated the two germline ends.

The chain joins TRBV2 to TRBJ1-3; weak D call: TRBD1 (5 bases). Germline CDR1 is SNHLY and CDR2 is FYNNEI. The CDR3 has 14 amino acids. V lost 6 bases to trimming and J lost 8 bases, with 17 bases between them. As DNA, the CDR3 is TGTGCCAGCAGGCCCCGGGACGGCGGGTACACCATATATTTT. Translated, it gives CASRPRDGGYTIYF. The variable domain in full, with the rest retrieved from reference TRBV2 and TRBJ1-3, is EPEVTQTPSHQVTQMGQEVILRCVPISNHLYFYWYRQILGQKVEFLVSFYNNEISEKSEIFDDQFSVERPDGSNFTLKIRSTKLEDSAMYFCASRPRDGGYTIYFGEGSWLTVV.

The CDR3 here is CASSVSVTGADTQYF. The DNA of the CDR3 is TGTGCCAGCAGCGTATCGGTGACAGGGGCAGATACGCAGTATTTT. The gene calls are TRBV9 and TRBJ2-3; 8 bases align to TRBD1. CDR1 is SGDLS, CDR2 YYNGEE, per germline. Germline trimming cut 1 base from V and 4 bases from J; bases unmatched to any gene: 5. The CDR3 covers 15 residues.

V gene TRBV19 combines with J gene TRBJ2-6; D is unresolved. V gave up 6 bases and J gave up 0 bases, with 12 bases separating them. CDR1 is LNHDA, CDR2 SQIVND, per germline (reference sequence). The length of the CDR3 is 16 residues. This CDR3 reads CASRAYSSSGANVLTF. The CDR3 DNA follows: TGTGCCAGTAGGGCGTACAGTTCCTCTGGGGCCAACGTCCTGACTTTC.

The chain recombines TRBV28 with TRBJ1-4; no reliable D call. The V and J ends lost 3 bases and 7 bases respectively, with 15 bases between them. This CDR3 spans 15 amino acids. The V gene's germline CDR1 is MDHEN and CDR2 SYDVKM. Written as DNA, the CDR3 is TGTGCCAGCAGTTTGGGTCAGAAGTTAGGTGAAAAACTGTTTTTT. Amino acid sequence: CASSLGQKLGEKLFF.

The chain has TRBV6-5 and TRBJ1-6; D may be TRBD1 (5 bases). This CDR3 spans 14 amino acids. Germline CDR1 is MNHEY and CDR2 is SVGAGI. V lost 8 bases and J lost 0, with 8 bases in between. CDR3 bases: TGTGCCAGCGGGGCCCGCTCCTATAATTCACCCCTCCACTTT. Translation gives CASGARSYNSPLHF.

This clone was counted a few times. The chain joins TRBV18 to TRBJ1-1; 8 bases are shared with TRBD1. Trimming cost V 6 bases and J 4 bases; bases outside gene matches: 16. The CDR3 spans 17 residues. From germline, CDR1 is KGHSH and CDR2 LQKENI. CDR3 nucleotide sequence: TGTGCCAGCTCGCCAGGGCTACAGGGGGATGGGGCCACTGAAGCTTTCTTT. It specifies CASSPGLQGDGATEAFF.

As regards this clone: A read error may produce the germline difference seen at one junction end. The V and J genes are TRBV28 and TRBJ2-1; TRBD2 might be the D (6 bases). Germline V CDR1 and CDR2: MDHEN, SYDVKM. This CDR3 region has 16 residues. DNA of the CDR3: TGTGCCAGCAATTTATTGTGGGCCGGGAGTAATAATGAGCAGTTCTTC. Protein product: CASNLLWAGSNNEQFF.

The genes are TRBV3-1 (or the pseudogene TRBV3-2) and TRBJ2-5; 8 nucleotides match TRBD1. Per the germline V gene, CDR1 is LGHDT and CDR2 is YNNKEL (reference sequence). The ends lost 6 bases at V and 5 bases at J; junction bases unmatched: 8. The CDR3 loop spans 14 amino acids. The CDR3 nucleotides are TGTGCCAGCAGTGAGTCAGGGGGCAGGGAGACCCAGTACTTC. Translated, it gives CASSESGGRETQYF.

The chain carries TRBV28 and TRBJ2-7, with D possibly matching TRBD2 (6 bases). Germline CDR1 MDHEN, CDR2 SYDVKM. With 9 bases removed from V and 4 bases from J, the gap between germline ends came to 16 bases. The CDR3 totals 13 residues. The CDR3 coding sequence is TGTGCCAGTACGTTCGGGGGAATGTACGAGCAGTACTTC. It is translated as CASTFGGMYEQYF.

The chain has TRBV29-1 and TRBJ1-1; D is unclear. Between the trimmed V and J ends, which lost 5 bases and 0 bases, there was a span of 16 bases. This CDR3 spans 15 amino acids. Germline V CDR1 and CDR2: SQVTM, ANQGSEA. CDR3 region: CSVTAGGGMNTEAFF. The CDR3 region has the DNA TGCAGCGTTACAGCAGGAGGCGGGATGAACACTGAAGCTTTCTTT.

This clone was detected a few times. The J gene is TRBJ2-2, the V gene TRBV28, with 7 positions matching TRBD2. V dropped 7 bases and J dropped 6; count of bases not matched to a gene: 8. This CDR3 spans 14 amino acids. Germline V gene lookup returns CDR1 MDHEN and CDR2 SYDVKM. DNA of the CDR3: TGTGCCAGCAATCGGATTCGGGGGGCCGGGGAGCTGTTTTTT. Encoded protein: CASNRIRGAGELFF.

Points on this clone: Sequence at one end of the junction differs from germline and may be a read error. The rearrangement links TRBV15 to TRBJ1-5, with D unclear. Germline CDR1 is LNHNV and CDR2 is YYDKDF (reference sequence). The CDR3 runs 12 residues. In nucleotides, the CDR3 is TGTGCCACCAGCAGAGATAGGGCCGGGGAGAATTTT. Its translation is CATSRDRAGENF.

J is TRBJ1-1 and V is TRBV12-3 or TRBV12-4; D not certain. V dropped 7 bases and J dropped 1 base, with 4 bases sitting between them. CDR3 length: 11 amino acids. CDR3 in DNA: TGTGCCAGCAAGGGGAACACTGAAGCTTTCTTT. This gives the protein CASKGNTEAFF.

The chain recombines TRBV6-6 with TRBJ1-1; unclear D gene. Germline V lookup: CDR1 MNHNY, CDR2 SVGAGI (reference sequence). The V and J ends lost 6 bases and 1 base respectively, with 9 bases between them. The CDR3 covers 13 residues. CDR3 protein: CASSNDENTEAFF. CDR3 coding DNA: TGTGCCAGCAGCAATGATGAGAACACTGAAGCTTTCTTT.

The rearrangement joins TRBV28 to TRBJ1-1; D not certain. The V gene lost 3 bases and the J gene lost 2 bases, with 10 bases spanning the gap. The length of the CDR3 is 14 residues. Germline V CDR1 and CDR2: MDHEN, SYDVKM. The CDR3 DNA reads as TGTGCCAGCAGTTTTGGCAGGTTCAACACTGAAGCTTTCTTT. It translates to CASSFGRFNTEAFF.

V and J are TRBV21-1 and TRBJ2-7; TRBD2 is the table's D call, not checked against the DNA. TRBV21-1 constitutes a pseudogene. CDR3 length: 16 residues. CDR3 nucleotides: TGTGCCAGCAGCGCACCCGGAGAGGGTCGACCCTACGAGCAGTACTTC. Amino acid sequence: CASSAPGEGRPYEQYF.

The chain joins TRBV27 to TRBJ2-3, with 9 positions matching TRBD2. The V segment lost 5 bases and the J segment 5 bases; nucleotides outside the gene matches: 5. Germline assignment: CDR1 MNHEY and CDR2 SMNVEV (reference sequence). The CDR3 totals 14 residues. The CDR3 loop is CASSPLTSGDTQYF. The CDR3 DNA sequence: TGTGCCAGCAGTCCTTTGACTAGCGGAGATACGCAGTATTTT.

The chain couples TRBV4-1 to TRBJ2-5, with D unresolved. Trimming removed 6 bases at V and 5 bases at J, with 10 bases between. This CDR3 region has 12 residues. The V gene's germline CDR1 is MGHRA and CDR2 YSYEKL. CDR3 sequence (DNA): TGCGCCAGCAGAAGGGTTGACGAGACCCAGTACTTC. As protein: CASRRVDETQYF.